This entry concerns a single T cell receptor beta chain. The data originate from a study of T cells in localized non-small cell lung cancer. Sequencing used immunoSEQ multiplex PCR; TCRdb keeps in-frame clones, though not all of them. Here the sample spans about 74,000 clones, roughly 80% being singletons. Sequencing used peripheral blood, obtained before any cancer treatment. This TCR came from a female donor over 55 with stage I lung adenocarcinoma.

The CDR3 here is CASSQGASGSYEQYF. CDR3 sequence (DNA): TGTGCCAGCAGCCAAGGGGCTAGCGGATCCTACGAGCAGTACTTC. The chain uses TRBV4-2 and TRBJ2-5; the match to TRBD2 covers 7 bases. The DNA end is more similar to TRBJ2-7, so the J call may be wrong. Germline CDR1 LGHNA, CDR2 YNFKEQ. There are 15 residues in the CDR3.